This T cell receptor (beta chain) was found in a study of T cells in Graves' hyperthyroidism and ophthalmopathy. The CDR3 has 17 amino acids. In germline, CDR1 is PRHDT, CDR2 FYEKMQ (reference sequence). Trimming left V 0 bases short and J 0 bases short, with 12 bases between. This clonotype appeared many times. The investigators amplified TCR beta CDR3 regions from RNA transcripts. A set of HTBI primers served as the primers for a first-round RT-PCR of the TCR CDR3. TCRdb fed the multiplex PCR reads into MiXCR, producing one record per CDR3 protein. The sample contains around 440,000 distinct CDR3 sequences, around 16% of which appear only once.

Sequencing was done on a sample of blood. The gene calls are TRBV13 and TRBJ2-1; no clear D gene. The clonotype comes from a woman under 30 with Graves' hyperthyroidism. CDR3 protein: CASSLGPFPSSYNEQFF. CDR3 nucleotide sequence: TGTGCCAGCAGCTTAGGGCCGTTTCCCTCCTCCTACAATGAGCAGTTCTTC.